This T cell receptor (beta chain) was sequenced during a study of cytomegalovirus exposure and HLA in healthy donors. About the study: One earlier analysis, a look at roughly 180 million T cells, found some 100 million unique TCR beta sequences. Findings and caveats of the study: In most subjects, TCR beta sequences reportedly gave accurate predictions of HLA-A and HLA-B alleles. TRBV6-2, TRBV6-3 and some other V segments were unresolvable in 87-base-pair reads. Later analysis indicated greater clonal expansion among HLA-associated TCR beta chains than among equally common other chains.

On this clone: Its cognate antigen is unknown.

Germline V gives CDR1 MNHNY, CDR2 SVGAGI (reference sequence). CDR3 length: 15 residues. V trimming: 0 bases; J trimming: 7 bases; junction bases outside the gene matches: 2. In the PCR, 60 Vbeta and 13 Jbeta primers were used. This table comes from immunoSEQ multiplex PCR, and its TCRdb copy is limited to in-frame clones, with some not included. Of under 95,000 clones listed, under 85% are singletons. Sample: PBMCs. The source is a boy between 10 and 17 years old in good health and CMV-seronegative. This rearrangement joins TRBV6-6 to TRBJ1-6; 8 bases map to TRBD1. The DNA of the CDR3 is TGTGCCAGCAGTTACTCGAGACAGGGGAATTCACCCCTCCACTTT. This gives the protein CASSYSRQGNSPLHF.